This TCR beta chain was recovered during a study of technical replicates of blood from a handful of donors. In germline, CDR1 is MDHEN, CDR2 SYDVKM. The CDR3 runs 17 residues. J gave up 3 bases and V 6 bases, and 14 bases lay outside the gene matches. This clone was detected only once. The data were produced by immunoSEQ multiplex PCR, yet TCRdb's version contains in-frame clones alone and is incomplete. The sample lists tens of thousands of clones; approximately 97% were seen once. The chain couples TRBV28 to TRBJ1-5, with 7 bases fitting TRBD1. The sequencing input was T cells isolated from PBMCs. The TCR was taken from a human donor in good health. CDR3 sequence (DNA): TGTGCCAGCAGACTATGGCAGGGGGATCGGGACAATCAGCCCCAGCATTTT. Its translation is CASRLWQGDRDNQPQHF.